This TCR beta chain was captured by sequencing in a study of T cells in Graves' hyperthyroidism and ophthalmopathy. General observations from the study: The majority of expanded thyroid clonotypes above 0.001 also appeared in blood.

The CDR3 contains 14 residues. V lost 4 bases and J lost 8; bases outside the gene matches: 6. The germline V gene encodes CDR1 SEHNR and CDR2 FQNEAQ (reference sequence). Stable disease denoted Graves' hyperthyroidism without ophthalmopathy progression within 18 months. Not enrolled were patients with uncontrolled infection, other autoimmune disease, pregnancy or lactation. The diagnoses drew upon clinical symptoms, serum thyroxine and TRAb, thyroid ultrasound and orbital computed tomography. This clonotype was seen at least ten times. Its antigen is currently unknown. Using RNA transcripts as the source, TCR beta CDR3 regions were amplified. Primed by the HTBI set, a first-round RT-PCR was run on the TCR CDR3. TCRdb used MiXCR to reprocess the multiplex PCR reads, holding one entry per CDR3 protein. The sample yields some 720,000 distinct CDR3 sequences, 16% seen once.

The sample taken for sequencing was blood. The receptor's source is a man aged 18 to 35 with Graves' hyperthyroidism. The gene calls are TRBV7-9 and TRBJ2-1; 9 bases line up with TRBD1. The CDR3 DNA sequence: TGTGCCAGCAGCTATACAGGGGGCTCAGATGAGCAGTTCTTC. This gives the protein CASSYTGGSDEQFF.